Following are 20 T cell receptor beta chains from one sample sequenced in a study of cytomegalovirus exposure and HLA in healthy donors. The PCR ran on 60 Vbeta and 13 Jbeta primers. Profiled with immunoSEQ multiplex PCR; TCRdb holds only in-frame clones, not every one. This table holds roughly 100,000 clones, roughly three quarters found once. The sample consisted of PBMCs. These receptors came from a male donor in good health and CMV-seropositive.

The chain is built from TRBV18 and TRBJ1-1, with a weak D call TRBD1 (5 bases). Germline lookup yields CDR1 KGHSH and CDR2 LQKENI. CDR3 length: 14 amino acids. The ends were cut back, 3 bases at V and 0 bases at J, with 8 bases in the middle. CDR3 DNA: TGTGCCAGCTCACCCCAGGGTTTGAACACTGAAGCTTTCTTT. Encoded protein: CASSPQGLNTEAFF.

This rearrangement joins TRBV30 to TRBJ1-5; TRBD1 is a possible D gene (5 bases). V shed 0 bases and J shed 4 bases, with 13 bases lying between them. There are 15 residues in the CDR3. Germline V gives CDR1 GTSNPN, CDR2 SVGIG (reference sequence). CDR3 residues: CAWSVGGTVNQPQHF. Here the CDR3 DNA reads TGTGCCTGGAGTGTAGGCGGGACGGTGAATCAGCCCCAGCATTTT.

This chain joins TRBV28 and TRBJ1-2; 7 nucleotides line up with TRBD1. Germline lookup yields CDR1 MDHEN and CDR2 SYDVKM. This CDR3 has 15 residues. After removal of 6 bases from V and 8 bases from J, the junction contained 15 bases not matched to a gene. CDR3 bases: TGTGCCAGCAGATCACAAACAGGGGAGTCGGGGGGCTACACCTTC. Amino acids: CASRSQTGESGGYTF.

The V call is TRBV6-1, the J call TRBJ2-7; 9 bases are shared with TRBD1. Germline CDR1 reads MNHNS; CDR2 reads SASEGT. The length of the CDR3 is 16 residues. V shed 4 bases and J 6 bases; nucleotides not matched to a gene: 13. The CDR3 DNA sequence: TGTGCCAGCAGTGGGCGACAGGACAGGGGCCCGGGCGAGCAGTACTTC. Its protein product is CASSGRQDRGPGEQYF.

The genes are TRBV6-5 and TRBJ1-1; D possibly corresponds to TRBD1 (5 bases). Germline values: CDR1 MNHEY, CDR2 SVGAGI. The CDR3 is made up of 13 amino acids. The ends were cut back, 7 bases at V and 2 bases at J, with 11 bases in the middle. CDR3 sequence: CASTLDRNTEAFF. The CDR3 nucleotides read TGTGCCAGCACCCTCGACAGAAACACTGAAGCTTTCTTT.

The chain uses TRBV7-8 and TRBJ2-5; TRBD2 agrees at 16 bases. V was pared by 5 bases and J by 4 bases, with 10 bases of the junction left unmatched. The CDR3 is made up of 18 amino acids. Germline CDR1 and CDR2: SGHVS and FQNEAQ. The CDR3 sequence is CASSVTGTSGRAGETQYF. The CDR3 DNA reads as TGTGCCAGCAGCGTAACCGGGACTAGCGGGAGGGCCGGAGAGACCCAGTACTTC.

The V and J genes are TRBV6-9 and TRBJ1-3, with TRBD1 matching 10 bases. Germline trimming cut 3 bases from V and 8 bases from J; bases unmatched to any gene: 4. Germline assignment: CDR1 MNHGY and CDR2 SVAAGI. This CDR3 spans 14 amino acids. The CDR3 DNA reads TGTGCCAGCAGTTACCGGGACAGGGGATACACCATATATTTT. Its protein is CASSYRDRGYTIYF.

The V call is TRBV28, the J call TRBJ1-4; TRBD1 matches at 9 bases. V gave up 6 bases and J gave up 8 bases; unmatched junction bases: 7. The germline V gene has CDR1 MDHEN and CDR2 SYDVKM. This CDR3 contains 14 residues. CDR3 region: CASSQQGANEKLFF. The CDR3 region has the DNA TGTGCCAGCAGCCAACAGGGGGCGAACGAAAAACTGTTTTTT.

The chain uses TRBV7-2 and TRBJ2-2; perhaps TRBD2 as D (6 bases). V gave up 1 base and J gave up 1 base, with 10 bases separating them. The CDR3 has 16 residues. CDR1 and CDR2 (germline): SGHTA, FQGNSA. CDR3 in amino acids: CASSLVAARNTGELFF. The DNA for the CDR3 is TGTGCCAGCAGCTTAGTAGCGGCTAGGAACACCGGGGAGCTGTTTTTT.

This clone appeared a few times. This CDR3 is CASSSTSGGTQYF. The CDR3 DNA follows: TGTGCCAGCAGTTCGACTAGCGGGGGGACCCAGTACTTC. The gene calls are TRBV27 and TRBJ2-5; 12 bases map to TRBD2. CDR1 and CDR2 (germline): MNHEY, SMNVEV (reference sequence). This CDR3 has 13 amino acids. Trimming removed 4 bases from V and 7 bases from J; junction bases left unmatched: 1.

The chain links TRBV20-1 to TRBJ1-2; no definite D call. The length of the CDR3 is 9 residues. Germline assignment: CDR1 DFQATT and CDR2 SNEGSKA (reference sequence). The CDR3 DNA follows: TGCAGCCTCCCCGGGGGCTACACCTTC. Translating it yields CSLPGGYTF.

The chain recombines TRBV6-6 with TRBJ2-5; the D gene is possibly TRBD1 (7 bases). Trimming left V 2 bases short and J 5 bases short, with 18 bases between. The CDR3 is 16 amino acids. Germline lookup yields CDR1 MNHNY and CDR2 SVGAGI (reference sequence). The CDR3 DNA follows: TGTGCCAGCAGTTACGGTCAGGAGGGGGCAAGGGAGACCCAGTACTTC. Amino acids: CASSYGQEGARETQYF.

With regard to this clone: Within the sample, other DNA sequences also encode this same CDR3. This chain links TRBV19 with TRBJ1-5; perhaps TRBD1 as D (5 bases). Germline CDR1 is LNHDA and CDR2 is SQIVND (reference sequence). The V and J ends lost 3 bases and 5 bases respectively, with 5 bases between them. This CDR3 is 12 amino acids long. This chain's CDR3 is CASSIRDQPQHF. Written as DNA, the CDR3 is TGTGCCAGTAGTATCAGGGATCAGCCCCAGCATTTT.

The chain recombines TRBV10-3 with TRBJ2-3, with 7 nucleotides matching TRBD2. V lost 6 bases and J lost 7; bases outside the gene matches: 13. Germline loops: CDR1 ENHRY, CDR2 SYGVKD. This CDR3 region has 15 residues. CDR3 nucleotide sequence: TGTGCCATCAGCTCATCTAGCGGAGGACCGAATACGCAGTATTTT. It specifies CAISSSSGGPNTQYF.

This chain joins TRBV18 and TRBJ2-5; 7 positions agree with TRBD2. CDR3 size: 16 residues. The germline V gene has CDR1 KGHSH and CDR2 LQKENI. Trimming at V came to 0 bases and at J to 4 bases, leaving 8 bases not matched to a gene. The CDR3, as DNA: TGTGCCAGCTCACCACCGACGGGAGGTTCTCCAGAGACCCAGTACTTC. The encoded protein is CASSPPTGGSPETQYF.

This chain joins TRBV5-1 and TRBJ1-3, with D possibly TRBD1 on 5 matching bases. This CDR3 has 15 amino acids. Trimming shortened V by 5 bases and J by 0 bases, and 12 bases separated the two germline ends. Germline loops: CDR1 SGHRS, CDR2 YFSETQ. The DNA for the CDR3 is TGCGCCAGCAGACAGGAGTTGAACTCTGGAAACACCATATATTTT. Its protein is CASRQELNSGNTIYF.

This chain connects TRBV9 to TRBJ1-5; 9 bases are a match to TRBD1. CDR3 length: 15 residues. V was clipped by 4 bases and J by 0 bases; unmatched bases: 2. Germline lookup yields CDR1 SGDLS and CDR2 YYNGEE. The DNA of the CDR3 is TGTGCCAGCAGCACAGGGGGCGGTAGCAATCAGCCCCAGCATTTT. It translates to CASSTGGGSNQPQHF.

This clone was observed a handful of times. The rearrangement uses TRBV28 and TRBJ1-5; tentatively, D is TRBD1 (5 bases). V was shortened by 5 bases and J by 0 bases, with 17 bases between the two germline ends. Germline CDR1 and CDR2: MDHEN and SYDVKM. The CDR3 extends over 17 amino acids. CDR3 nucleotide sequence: TGTGCCAGCAGTCCTCCACTTGACAGCTATAGCAATCAGCCCCAGCATTTT. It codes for CASSPPLDSYSNQPQHF.

CDR3: CASSYGMGADTQYF. CDR3 DNA sequence: TGCGCCAGCAGCTACGGGATGGGAGCAGATACGCAGTATTTT. The V call is TRBV5-1, the J call TRBJ2-3, with D maybe TRBD2 (5 bases). The CDR3 runs to 14 residues. Per germline, CDR1 SGHRS and CDR2 YFSETQ. V was pared by 3 bases and J by 4 bases, with 12 bases between. Based on the CDR3 plus reference TRBV5-1 and TRBJ2-3, the full variable domain is KAGVTQTPRYLIKTRGQQVTLSCSPISGHRSVSWYQQTPGQGLQFLFEYFSETQRNKGNFPGRFSGRQFSNSRSEMNVSTLELGDSALYLCASSYGMGADTQYFGPGTRLTVL.

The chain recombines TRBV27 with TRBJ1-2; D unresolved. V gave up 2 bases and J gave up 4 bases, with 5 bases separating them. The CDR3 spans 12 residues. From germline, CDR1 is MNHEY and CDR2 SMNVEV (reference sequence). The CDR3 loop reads CASSLRGYGYTF. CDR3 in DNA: TGTGCCAGCAGTTTAAGAGGCTATGGCTACACCTTC.